This T cell receptor (beta chain) is from a study of blood T cell repertoires in COVID-19. In the original analysis: Scientists estimated how many nucleated cells there were by amplifying reference gene primers. This table comes from immunoSEQ multiplex PCR, and its TCRdb copy is limited to in-frame clones, with some not included. That table furnishes V, J and clone size, whereas the DNA furnished D and trimming. The table shows approximately 200,000 clones, with more than 80% occurring only once. Germline-derived CDR1 and CDR2 are GTSNPN and SVGIG (reference sequence). The CDR3 spans 16 residues. Trimming shortened V by 4 bases and J by 0 bases, and 16 bases separated the two germline ends.

Input material: PBMCs or T cells enriched from blood (not recorded which). The clonotype originates from a man aged 25 to 40 who had recovered from COVID-19. The chain links TRBV30 to TRBJ1-5; the D gene is possibly TRBD1 (6 bases). The DNA for the CDR3 is TGTGCCTGGAATCGAAACAGGGAGTATAGCAATCAGCCCCAGCATTTT. Encoded protein: CAWNRNREYSNQPQHF.